This TCR beta chain was captured in a study of T cell changes during pregnancy in multiple sclerosis. V lost 3 bases to trimming and J lost 7 bases, with 13 bases between them. The germline gives CDR1 LNHDA, CDR2 SQIVND (reference sequence). This CDR3 comprises 13 residues. Only in-frame clones appear in the TCRdb table, and some are missing; sequencing was by immunoSEQ multiplex PCR. The sample has about 36,000 clones; roughly nine tenths are singletons. The sequence came from a female donor in good health, enrolled as a control in a pregnancy study. The rearrangement joins TRBV19 to TRBJ2-7; D possibly corresponds to TRBD2 (6 bases). This specimen was CD4+ T cells from peripheral blood mononuclear cells, taken in the second trimester of pregnancy. CDR3 loop: CASSIGGLSEQYF. The CDR3 nucleotides read TGTGCCAGTAGTATTGGAGGGCTCTCAGAGCAGTACTTC.